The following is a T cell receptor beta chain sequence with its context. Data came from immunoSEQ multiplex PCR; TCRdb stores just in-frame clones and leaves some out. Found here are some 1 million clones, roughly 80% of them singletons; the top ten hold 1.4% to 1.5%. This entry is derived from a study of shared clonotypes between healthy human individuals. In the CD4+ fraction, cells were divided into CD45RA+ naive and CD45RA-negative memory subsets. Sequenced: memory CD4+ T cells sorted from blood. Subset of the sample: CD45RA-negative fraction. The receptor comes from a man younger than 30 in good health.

The chain's CDR3 is CASSGRQADGYTF. DNA for the CDR3: TGTGCCAGCAGCGGCAGACAGGCGGATGGCTACACCTTC. This chain connects TRBV7-9 to TRBJ1-2, with D perhaps TRBD1 (6 bases). With 5 bases removed from V and 6 bases from J, the gap between germline ends came to 13 bases. The CDR3 is 13 amino acids. CDR1 and CDR2 from the germline V gene are SEHNR and FQNEAQ (reference sequence).